One and the same sample provided the 30 T cell receptor beta chains below, sequenced in a study of T-cell reconstitution after alpha-beta-depleted transplantation in children. Preparing the TCRbeta library involved the use of unique molecular identifiers. TCRdb used MiXCR to reprocess the PCR reads, holding one entry per CDR3 protein. The repertoire holds around 600,000 distinct CDR3 sequences, with about 21% as singletons. The sample in question was PBMCs, mostly from graft donor cells, obtained 360 days after TCRalphabeta/CD19-depleted stem cell transplant. These receptor sequences come from a boy in the first two years of life who had a stem cell transplant for acute myeloid leukemia, so the T cells may come from the graft donor.

As to this clonotype: A much larger clone is a single base away; this may be a read error. Lacking the conserved final phenylalanine or tryptophan, this CDR3 likely reflects a read error. The chain uses TRBV20-1 and TRBJ1-1; 7 bases are shared with TRBD1. Germline V gives CDR1 DFQATT, CDR2 SNEGSKA (reference sequence). The CDR3 has 13 residues. The J segment lost 7 bases and the V segment lost 7 bases, leaving 12 bases of the junction unmatched. The CDR3 bases are TGCAGTGGCGGGGAGGGGACAGCCTATGAAGCTTTCGTT. It encodes CSGGEGTAYEAFV.

V and J are TRBV4-2 and TRBJ2-7; no clear D gene. Per germline, CDR1 LGHNA and CDR2 YNFKEQ. CDR3 length: 14 residues. Trimming took 4 bases from V and 0 from J, leaving 10 bases between them. Here the CDR3 reads CASSPGRLSYEQYV. The CDR3 nucleotides read TGTGCCAGCAGCCCTGGGCGCCTCTCCTACGAGCAGTACGTC.

This clonotype has a handful of counts. As DNA, the CDR3 is TGCAGTGCTAGGGGAGATGGCACTGAAGCTTTCTTT. Amino acids: CSARGDGTEAFF. The chain carries TRBV20-1 and TRBJ1-1; no reliable D call. V lost 3 bases and J lost 4, with 9 bases in between. Per the germline V gene, CDR1 is DFQATT and CDR2 is SNEGSKA (reference sequence). The CDR3 extends over 12 amino acids.

This chain connects TRBV29-1 to TRBJ1-4; the D gene is possibly TRBD1 (5 bases). Deletions cut 0 bases from V and 5 bases from J, with 16 bases between. The CDR3 runs to 16 residues. Germline V gene lookup returns CDR1 SQVTM and CDR2 ANQGSEA. CDR3 loop: CSVEDPGASPNEKLFF. In DNA, the CDR3 is TGCAGCGTTGAAGATCCCGGGGCGAGCCCGAATGAAAAACTGTTTTTT.

The chain uses TRBV7-9 and TRBJ1-1; D uncertain. Germline loops: CDR1 SEHNR, CDR2 FQNEAQ (reference sequence). The CDR3 totals 11 residues. The CDR3 is CATRLNTEAFF. The CDR3 region has the DNA TGTGCGACCAGGCTGAACACTGAAGCTTTCTTT. Looking up the rest from reference TRBV7-9 and TRBJ1-1 gives the full variable domain: DTGVSQNPRHKITKRGQNVTFRCDPISEHNRLYWYRQTLGQGPEFLTYFQNEAQLEKSRLLSDRFSAERPKGSFSTLEIQRTEQGDSAMYLCATRLNTEAFFGQGTRLTVV.

In this sample, this clonotype turned up many times. This chain links TRBV4-3 with TRBJ1-4; TRBD1 might be the D (5 bases). CDR1 LGHNA and CDR2 YSLEER come from the germline V gene. Trimming took off 0 bases at V and 8 bases at J, with 16 bases between the two ends. The CDR3 runs to 16 residues. The CDR3 here is CASSQEVEGMNEKLFF. As DNA, the CDR3 is TGCGCCAGCAGCCAAGAGGTTGAGGGGATGAACGAAAAACTGTTTTTT.

This clonotype was detected many times. The genes are TRBV7-9 and TRBJ2-1; TRBD1 matches 10 bases. Per the germline V gene, CDR1 is SEHNR and CDR2 is FQNEAQ (reference sequence). J was trimmed by 5 bases and V by 5 bases; bases with no gene match: 6. This CDR3 contains 15 residues. The CDR3 DNA is TGTGCCAGCAGCGACCGGGACAGGGGCGACAATGAGCAGTTCTTC. It codes for CASSDRDRGDNEQFF.

V usage is TRBV6-5 and J usage is TRBJ1-1; 9 bases fit TRBD1. The CDR3 sequence is 16 residues long. Germline V gives CDR1 MNHEY, CDR2 SVGAGI. V gave up 0 bases and J gave up 5 bases; unmatched junction bases: 7. CDR3 DNA: TGTGCCAGCAGTTACTCGGCCGGGACAGGGAGAACTGAAGCTTTCTTT. Its protein is CASSYSAGTGRTEAFF.

This clonotype occurred a few times. V and J are TRBV12-3 or TRBV12-4 and TRBJ2-5, with 9 positions matching TRBD1. The CDR3 extends over 16 amino acids. V gave up 5 bases and J gave up 2 bases; unmatched junction bases: 9. This CDR3 reads CASSRVGTGIQETQYF. The DNA of the CDR3 is TGTGCCAGCAGTCGAGTTGGGACAGGGATTCAAGAGACCCAGTACTTC.

V and J are TRBV20-1 and TRBJ1-2, with TRBD1 identical over 8 bases. With 1 base clipped from V and 4 bases from J, the junction kept 8 bases outside the gene matches. The CDR3 runs to 15 residues. CDR1 is DFQATT, CDR2 SNEGSKA, per germline (reference sequence). DNA for the CDR3: TGCAGTGCTAGAGCACTCCCCGGGACAGGCTATGGCTACACCTTC. It yields the protein CSARALPGTGYGYTF.

The chain employs TRBV5-6 and TRBJ2-3; 10 nucleotides line up with TRBD2. CDR3 length equals 15 residues. Germline trimming cut 1 base from V and 7 bases from J; bases unmatched to any gene: 6. The germline V gene has CDR1 SGHDT and CDR2 YYEEEE. CDR3 DNA sequence: TGTGCCAGCAGCTTGTTGCTAGCGGGGGAGCATACGCAGTATTTT. Amino acids: CASSLLLAGEHTQYF. The full variable domain, its missing parts supplied by reference TRBV5-6 and TRBJ2-3, is DAGVTQSPTHLIKTRGQQVTLRCSPKSGHDTVSWYQQALGQGPQFIFQYYEEEERQRGNFPDRFSGHQFPNYSSELNVNALLLGDSALYLCASSLLLAGEHTQYFGPGTRLTVL.

This clonotype was detected many times. The J gene is TRBJ2-1, the V gene TRBV30; D is undetermined. The CDR3 sequence is 11 residues long. In germline, CDR1 is GTSNPN, CDR2 SVGIG (reference sequence). V was trimmed by 7 bases and J by 2 bases, leaving 6 bases between them. The DNA of the CDR3 is TGTGCCTTCAGACCCTACAATGAGCAGTTCTTC. It codes for CAFRPYNEQFF.

The V gene is TRBV10-3, the J gene TRBJ2-3; D remains unclear. Germline CDR1 reads ENHRY; CDR2 reads SYGVKD. The CDR3 has 15 amino acids. With 2 bases removed from V and 2 bases from J, the gap between germline ends came to 11 bases. DNA of the CDR3: TGTGCCATCAGTGAGAAGGTGGGCGTCACAGATACGCAGTATTTT. Amino acids: CAISEKVGVTDTQYF.

The chain combines TRBV28 with TRBJ2-7; 10 bases fit TRBD1. The CDR3 runs to 16 residues. Germline loops: CDR1 MDHEN, CDR2 SYDVKM. The junction had 13 bases not matched to a gene; V was cut back by 5 bases and J by 6 bases. The CDR3 is CASSPPRDRGGGEQYV. The CDR3, as DNA: TGTGCCAGCAGTCCCCCGAGGGACAGGGGCGGGGGCGAGCAGTACGTC.

Many counts were recorded for this clonotype. CDR3 in DNA: TGTGCCAGCAAAGACGGGGGGGCGAGCGGGGAGCTGTTTTTT. This translates into CASKDGGASGELFF. The rearrangement joins TRBV6-2 or TRBV6-3 to TRBJ2-2; 8 nucleotides align to TRBD2. Germline V gene lookup returns CDR1 MNHEY and CDR2 SVGEGT. J was trimmed by 7 bases and V by 7 bases; bases with no gene match: 8. This CDR3 comprises 14 residues.

This clonotype was counted ten times or more. The rearrangement uses TRBV20-1 and TRBJ1-5, with a tentative D call TRBD1 (6 bases). Between the trimmed V and J ends, which lost 3 bases and 0 bases, there was a span of 21 bases. There are 18 residues in the CDR3. Germline CDR1 DFQATT, CDR2 SNEGSKA (reference sequence). CDR3 DNA: TGCAGTGCTAGGGCAGGGACATCCCTTGCTTATAGCAATCAGCCCCAGCATTTT. Translating it yields CSARAGTSLAYSNQPQHF.

This chain's CDR3 is CSVEKGGYASGFF. The CDR3 region has the DNA TGCAGCGTTGAAAAGGGGGGATATGCGTCTGGCTTCTTT. The rearrangement uses TRBV29-1 and TRBJ1-1; perhaps TRBD1 as D (6 bases). Germline CDR1 is SQVTM and CDR2 is ANQGSEA. The V end was cut by 2 bases, the J end by 14 bases, with 21 bases between. CDR3 length equals 13 residues.

This clonotype was detected ten times or more. The CDR3 is CASSLATSGENTGELFF. CDR3 coding DNA: TGCGCCAGCAGCTTGGCCACTAGCGGCGAGAACACCGGGGAGCTGTTTTTT. The rearrangement links TRBV5-1 to TRBJ2-2, with 8 bases identical to TRBD2. The CDR3 has 17 residues. The germline CDR1 and CDR2 sequences are SGHRS and YFSETQ. V gave up 0 bases and J gave up 1 base; unmatched junction bases: 5.

The rearrangement joins TRBV10-3 to TRBJ1-5; no clear D. Germline V CDR1 and CDR2: ENHRY, SYGVKD. The V end lost 3 bases, the J end lost 7 bases, and 7 bases lay between the germline ends. The CDR3 is made up of 12 amino acids. CDR3 sequence: CAISEWEQPQHF. CDR3 coding DNA: TGTGCCATCAGTGAATGGGAACAGCCCCAGCATTTT.

This clonotype was recorded at least ten times. The chain joins TRBV12-3 or TRBV12-4 to TRBJ2-4, with a possible D match to TRBD1 (6 bases). Trimming stripped 6 bases from V and 7 bases from J, with 10 bases between. The CDR3 length is 12 residues. CDR3 protein: CASRQGGNIQYF. In DNA form, the CDR3 reads TGTGCCAGCAGACAGGGTGGGAACATTCAGTACTTC.

This clonotype was recorded many times. This sequence joins TRBV15 and TRBJ2-7, with TRBD2 as a possible D gene (7 bases). The CDR3 extends over 17 amino acids. CDR1 and CDR2 (germline): LNHNV, YYDKDF (reference sequence). Trimming left V 1 base short and J 2 bases short, with 18 bases between. The CDR3 sequence is CATSRAPWRGHAYEQYF. As DNA, the CDR3 is TGTGCCACCAGCAGAGCCCCTTGGCGGGGGCACGCCTACGAGCAGTACTTC.

DNA of the CDR3: TGTGCCAGCAGTTCCCACGGTGGCGAGCAGTACGTC. This codes for CASSSHGGEQYV. The chain links TRBV6-6 to TRBJ2-7; D is uncertain. Trimming took off 4 bases at V and 6 bases at J, with 10 bases between the two ends. The CDR3 contains 12 residues. Germline loops: CDR1 MNHNY, CDR2 SVGAGI (reference sequence).

There are many counts of this clonotype. The chain combines TRBV18 with TRBJ2-5; possible D gene TRBD1, 7 bases. Germline V gene lookup returns CDR1 KGHSH and CDR2 LQKENI. V lost 4 bases and J 3 bases, leaving 12 bases between the germline ends. The CDR3 extends over 14 amino acids. CDR3 protein: CASSRRGREETQYF. CDR3 sequence (DNA): TGTGCCAGCTCACGGAGGGGGCGCGAAGAGACCCAGTACTTC.

This clonotype has at least ten counts. The chain recombines TRBV6-6 with TRBJ2-2; D is possibly TRBD1 (5 bases). V lost 7 bases to trimming and J lost 4 bases, with 7 bases between them. The CDR3 length is 12 residues. The V gene's germline CDR1 is MNHNY and CDR2 SVGAGI (reference sequence). As DNA, the CDR3 is TGTGCCAGCAAACAGGTCACCGGGGAGCTGTTTTTT. Protein: CASKQVTGELFF.

This clonotype was recorded many times. This chain links TRBV20-1 with TRBJ2-7; D uncertain. CDR1 is DFQATT, CDR2 SNEGSKA, per germline (reference sequence). The germline V and J ends were trimmed by 2 bases and 5 bases, with 22 bases remaining between them. CDR3 length: 16 residues. DNA of the CDR3: TGCAGTGCTAGAACCCCCAACCCTAACCCTGGGAACGAGCAGTACTTC. Its translation: CSARTPNPNPGNEQYF.

There are a few counts of this clonotype. The rearrangement links TRBV19 to TRBJ2-1; D may match TRBD1 or TRBD2 (6 bases each). This CDR3 is 16 amino acids long. V was clipped by 10 bases and J by 5 bases, with 24 bases between them. The germline CDR1 and CDR2 sequences are LNHDA and SQIVND (reference sequence). The CDR3 DNA reads TGTGCCACGGGGGCGCGAGGTTGGGGGTCGGACAATGAGCAGTTCTTC. The encoded protein is CATGARGWGSDNEQFF. The full variable domain, with the rest looked up from reference TRBV19 and TRBJ2-1, is DGGITQSPKYLFRKEGQNVTLSCEQNLNHDAMYWYRQDPGQGLRLIYYSQIVNDFQKGDIAEGYSVSREKKESFPLTVTSAQKNPTAFYLCATGARGWGSDNEQFFGPGTRLTVL.

This clonotype has just a few counts. V is TRBV20-1 and J is TRBJ1-2; D is uncertain. CDR3 length: 13 residues. Germline CDR1 DFQATT, CDR2 SNEGSKA (reference sequence). Between the trimmed V and J ends, which lost 4 bases and 1 base, there was a span of 10 bases. The CDR3 DNA reads TGCAGTGCTAACGGCGCACTTAACTATGGCTACACCTTC. It codes for CSANGALNYGYTF.

This clonotype showed up just a few times. V is TRBV6-5 and J is TRBJ2-1, with D perhaps TRBD2 (6 bases). The CDR3 is made up of 13 amino acids. From germline, CDR1 is MNHEY and CDR2 SVGAGI. V was trimmed by 7 bases and J by 3 bases, leaving 10 bases between them. The CDR3 region is CASKLAVYNEQFF. The CDR3 DNA is TGTGCCAGCAAGTTAGCGGTCTACAATGAGCAGTTCTTC.

The chain has TRBV20-1 and TRBJ1-1, with 7 bases lining up with TRBD1. J lost 0 bases, V lost 6 bases, and 4 bases had no gene match. CDR1 DFQATT and CDR2 SNEGSKA come from the germline V gene (reference sequence). The CDR3 loop spans 13 amino acids. The CDR3 loop is CSALRGVNTEAFF. CDR3 coding DNA: TGCAGTGCCCTCAGGGGGGTGAACACTGAAGCTTTCTTT.

Ten or more counts support this clonotype. The chain recombines TRBV10-3 with TRBJ2-1, with 9 bases identical to TRBD1. Germline V gene data show CDR1 as ENHRY and CDR2 as SYGVKD. The CDR3 contains 15 residues. The J segment lost 6 bases and the V segment lost 6 bases, leaving 9 bases of the junction unmatched. CDR3 in DNA: TGTGCCATCAGGGGAGGGACAGGGCCCGGCAATGAGCAGTTCTTC. Protein product: CAIRGGTGPGNEQFF.